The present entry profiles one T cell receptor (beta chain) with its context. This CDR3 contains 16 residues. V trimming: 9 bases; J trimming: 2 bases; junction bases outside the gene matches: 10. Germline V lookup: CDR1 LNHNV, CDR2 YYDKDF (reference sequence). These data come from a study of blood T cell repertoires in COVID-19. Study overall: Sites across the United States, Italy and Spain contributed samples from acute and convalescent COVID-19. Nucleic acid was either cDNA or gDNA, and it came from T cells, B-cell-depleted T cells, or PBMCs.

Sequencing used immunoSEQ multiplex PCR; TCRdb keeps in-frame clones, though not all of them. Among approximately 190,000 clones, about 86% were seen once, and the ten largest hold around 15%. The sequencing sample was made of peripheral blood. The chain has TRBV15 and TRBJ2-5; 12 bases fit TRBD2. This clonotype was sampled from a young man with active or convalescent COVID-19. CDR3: CATGKGTSGRQETQYF. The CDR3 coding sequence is TGTGCCACGGGAAAAGGGACTAGCGGGCGACAAGAGACCCAGTACTTC.